This T cell receptor beta chain was found in a study of blood T cells in healthy people across ages (dated by TCRdb to 2013 to 2016). Regarding the complete study: In model experiments, template switching captured roughly one uniquely barcoded TCR beta cDNA molecule for every two T cells. Donors were grouped into four age groups: young (average roughly 17 years), middle-aged (39), aged (approximately 67) and long-lived (roughly 80). To track age-related changes in TCR beta repertoire diversity, the study relied on deep sequencing normalized with unique cDNA molecular identifiers. Two additional independent replicas of 1 million unique cDNA reads from the same blood draw were analyzed for two donors (one aged 18 to 29 and one aged 80 or older). General findings and caveats noted by the study authors: Observed TCR beta diversity per million T cells fell roughly linearly with age, and a significant reduction was already apparent by age about 43. The long-lived group showed more naive CD4+ T cells, fewer expanded clones and increased TCR diversity than the aged group, suggesting age selection. Estimates of total diversity from one million sequenced T cells were regarded as lower bounds and underestimates. The percentage of naive T cells measured by flow cytometry correlated strongly with observed TCR beta diversity. Bulk unsorted PBMC profiling prevented conclusive comparison of naive and antigen-experienced compartments. Because the CMV infection status of the donors was unknown, age-related changes in expanded clonotypes may potentially have been confounded.

The junction shows trimming of 6 bases on V and 3 bases on J, and the gene matches do not reach 11 bases of it. CDR1 and CDR2, per the germline V gene (reference sequence), are DFQATT and SNEGSKA. Inclusive of the bounding cysteine and phenylalanine, the CDR3 is 15 residues long. Here the CDR3 DNA is all that survives: 45 bases in frame from base 1. Libraries were built with 5' RACE. TCRdb records Illumina HiSeq 2500 as the sequencer. A second PCR of 7 to 11 cycles was performed with a sample-barcoded 5' primer and a J-beta primer mix. A template-switch 5' adaptor carrying 12 random nucleotides introduced a unique molecular identifier onto each TCR beta cDNA molecule. Each sample yielded at least 3 million CDR3-containing paired-end reads. First-strand cDNA was synthesized from all RNA with the Mint cDNA synthesis kit, primed by a TRBC-specific oligonucleotide. After uracil-DNA glycosylase treatment, a first 18-cycle PCR used universal primers M1SS and BC2_uni_R on all cDNA. The study's processing was this. Normalization of each sample was performed by random selection of 1 million high-quality reads, each carrying a distinct molecular identifier. Reads sharing molecular identifiers were discarded rather than binned into consensus sequences. MiTCR, set to a Q25 quality threshold and the strictest error-elimination algorithm, was used for CDR3 identification, clonotype clustering and error correction. Lower-bound total TCR beta diversity was estimated with a nonparametric unseen species model using Euler transformation. Starting from the raw public reads, TCRdb applied fastp trimming at Q25, assembled clones with MiXCR and retained in-frame beta chains. When rows share a CDR3 protein, they turn into one entry using the most common DNA and genes. The V and J calls and clone size are TCRdb's, not the authors'. A total of about 780,000 distinct CDR3 sequences appear in this sample, about a quarter of them only once. 3% of the sample rests with the top ten.

This clonotype has more than one count but fewer than ten. The antigen it binds to is not known. No clone much larger than this one lies a single base away; base qualities are absent. The roughly 39 donors, aged about 6 to 95 years, were systemically healthy Caucasian individuals from Russia. Each donor gave roughly 9.5 milliliters of peripheral blood, collected into EDTA-treated Vacutainer tubes. PBMCs were isolated by Ficoll-Paque density-gradient centrifugation, with at least 7 million obtained per sample. Total RNA, at least 6 micrograms per sample, was extracted from PBMCs with Trizol reagent. For every donor, an aliquot of PBMCs went through flow cytometry to measure the percentages of naive CD45RAhigh/CD27high T cells. These data were also reused for a study on T cells of mothers and their children. From that second study: Nine systemically healthy Caucasian individuals, comprising three mothers and their six children, were included as donors. cDNA synthesis consumed the entire amount of extracted RNA, loaded at 1.5 ug RNA in each 15 ul reaction. In the second PCR, the M1S primer introduced both the sample barcodes and 2-4 random nucleotides. Over 8.5 million TCR beta CDR3 reads were obtained for each mother, and 3 million to 3.5 million reads were obtained for each child. Thymic selection shapes the output of TCR recombination in a similar way in related and unrelated pairs, and inherited differences have a minor effect. Normalized repertoire overlap in related mother-child pairs was always slightly higher than in unrelated mother-child pairs, but the difference was never significant. No persistent microchimeric T cell clones were detected, at a sensitivity of approximately 110 clones per million clonotypes. Deep NGS was used in the study to compare the TCR beta repertoires of mothers and children and to look for features that separate related mother-child pairs from unrelated individuals. Mothers averaged about 40 +/- 4 years of age and children averaged roughly 12 +/- 4 years. After adapters were ligated using NEBNext reagents, the libraries underwent 100+100 nt paired-end sequencing on an Illumina HiSeq 2000. To prevent cross-contamination, the mother and child libraries were prepared one month apart and sequenced in separate runs. Between about 500,000 and 2,100,000 distinct TCR beta clonotypes were identified per donor. Naive TCR beta clonotypes were estimated from low-frequency clonotypes matched to each donor's FACS-determined naive share, without sorting.

The sequencing input was blood. This clonotype was obtained from a boy younger than 18 in good health. The chain joins TRBV20-1 to TRBJ1-5; TRBD1 fits 7 bases in the junction. CDR3 loop: CSALEGRGANQPQHF. The sequence in DNA is TGCAGTGCCTTGGAGGGCAGGGGGGCCAATCAGCCCCAGCATTTT.